This TCR beta chain derives from a study of shared clonotypes between healthy human individuals. As concerns this clone: Its target is not known. The same CDR3 arises from other DNA sequences in this sample as well.

The data were produced by immunoSEQ multiplex PCR, yet TCRdb's version contains in-frame clones alone and is incomplete. Of some 2,100,000 clones listed, almost 96% are singletons. V was cut by 2 bases and J by 0 bases, with 4 bases left in between. The germline CDR1 and CDR2 sequences are SGDLS and YYNGEE. The CDR3 length is 13 residues. Study-wide results and limits: Generally, naive subsets came out with larger estimated richness than memory subsets. Approximately 4.6% of naive CD4 clonotypes were shared across several donors.

The gene calls are TRBV9 and TRBJ2-3; D not resolved. This clonotype was sampled from a man between 18 and 29 years old in good health. Sample: naive CD4+ T cells sorted from blood. The subset: CD45RA+ positively selected. CDR3 coding DNA: TGTGCCAGCAGCGTCTCCAGCACAGATACGCAGTATTTT. This sequence encodes CASSVSSTDTQYF.